Listed here are 5 T cell receptor beta chains from one sample, sequenced in a study of regulatory T cells in long-lasting Graves disease. As to time point: persistent/refractory GD, antithyroid drugs over 5 years with positive TRAb. Generation of the TCR library employed RNA extracted from PBMCs. Combining iRepertoire HTBI primers with Arm-PCR of CDR3 regions, the authors built TCR beta libraries. TCRdb redid the calling of the multiplex PCR reads with MiXCR, one entry per CDR3 protein. The table has some 450,000 distinct CDR3 sequences, less than 25% seen once. The material sequenced was peripheral blood mononuclear cells (PBMCs), taken when the disease was refractory, from a patient treated with antithyroid drugs. The receptors derive from a female donor with Graves disease.

This clonotype turned up a few times. The gene calls are TRBV7-8 and TRBJ2-7; the match to TRBD1 covers 7 bases. After removal of 1 base from V and 2 bases from J, the junction contained 11 bases not matched to a gene. The CDR3 covers 17 residues. CDR1 is SGHVS, CDR2 FQNEAQ, per germline. CDR3 DNA: TGTGCCAGCAGCTTAGGGGGACAGCAACTAATGACCTACGAGCAGTACTTC. Amino acid sequence: CASSLGGQQLMTYEQYF.

The chain employs TRBV7-9 and TRBJ1-1; D remains unclear. This CDR3 comprises 14 residues. CDR1 is SEHNR, CDR2 FQNEAQ, per germline (reference sequence). Trimming stripped 0 bases from V and 4 bases from J, with 9 bases between. CDR3 loop: CASSLARASTEAFF. For the CDR3, the DNA is TGTGCCAGCAGCTTAGCGCGGGCAAGCACTGAAGCTTTCTTT.

To note about this clonotype: A much larger clone differs from this one at a single base, so this may be a read error. No conserved phenylalanine or tryptophan is present at the end of the CDR3, so a read error is the likely explanation. The chain employs TRBV5-1 and TRBJ1-1; D uncertain. In germline, CDR1 is SGHRS, CDR2 YFSETQ. V dropped 4 bases and J dropped 2 bases, with 15 bases sitting between them. The CDR3 spans 15 residues. CDR3 loop: CASSPGRLPNTEAFS. CDR3 bases: TGCGCCAGCAGCCCGGGGAGACTCCCAAACACTGAAGCTTTCTCT.

With regard to this clonotype: One base away lies a much larger clone, so this may be a sequencing read error. J is TRBJ1-2 and V is TRBV2; TRBD1 aligns across 9 bases. The CDR3 extends over 15 amino acids. Germline trimming cut 5 bases from V and 9 bases from J; bases unmatched to any gene: 13. Germline V gives CDR1 SNHLY, CDR2 FYNNEI. As DNA, the CDR3 is TGTGCCAGCAGTCAACAGGGGGCGATAGGGTATAGCTACACCTTC. Its protein product is CASSQQGAIGYSYTF.

This clonotype was recorded at least ten times. The gene calls are TRBV19 and TRBJ1-5, with a tentative D call TRBD1 (5 bases). Trimming shortened V by 2 bases and J by 3 bases, and 17 bases separated the two germline ends. The CDR3 has 17 amino acids. CDR1 LNHDA and CDR2 SQIVND come from the germline V gene (reference sequence). The CDR3 loop is CASSIMDLVGDNQPQHF. As DNA, the CDR3 is TGTGCCAGTAGTATAATGGACCTAGTGGGGGACAATCAGCCCCAGCATTTT. Full variable domain (missing parts from reference TRBV19 and TRBJ1-5): DGGITQSPKYLFRKEGQNVTLSCEQNLNHDAMYWYRQDPGQGLRLIYYSQIVNDFQKGDIAEGYSVSREKKESFPLTVTSAQKNPTAFYLCASSIMDLVGDNQPQHFGDGTRLSIL.